Below, 28 T cell receptor beta chains from the same sample are listed, as sequenced in a study of cytomegalovirus exposure and HLA in healthy donors. This PCR relied on a set of 60 Vbeta primers and 13 Jbeta primers. TCRdb keeps only in-frame clones here, not all; method: immunoSEQ multiplex PCR. In the table there are around 190,000 clones, 85% to 90% of which are singletons. Sequenced sample: PBMCs. All receptors come from a woman under 30 in good health and CMV-seronegative.

This rearrangement joins TRBV10-3 to TRBJ1-5; the match to TRBD1 covers 11 bases. Germline lookup yields CDR1 ENHRY and CDR2 SYGVKD. The junction had 8 bases not matched to a gene; V was cut back by 4 bases and J by 6 bases. This CDR3 is 16 amino acids long. The CDR3 region has the DNA TGTGCCATCAGTGTAGTCGGGACAGGGGGTACTCAGCCCCAGCATTTT. Amino acid sequence: CAISVVGTGGTQPQHF.

The V and J genes are TRBV11-3 and TRBJ2-7; 11 bases match TRBD2. Germline assignment: CDR1 SGHNT and CDR2 YENEEA. The CDR3 spans 15 residues. Trimming removed 5 bases from V and 0 bases from J; junction bases left unmatched: 3. This CDR3 is CASSPGLAVSYEQYF. The CDR3 DNA reads as TGTGCCAGCAGCCCGGGACTAGCGGTCTCCTACGAGCAGTACTTC.

The rearrangement joins TRBV5-8 to TRBJ2-1, with 12 bases aligning to TRBD2. CDR3 length: 18 amino acids. From germline, CDR1 is SGHTS and CDR2 YDEGEE. V lost 6 bases and J lost 2; bases outside the gene matches: 12. CDR3 DNA sequence: TGTGCCAGCATTTCGGGGACTAGCGGGTTCGCCACCTACAATGAGCAGTTCTTC. Protein: CASISGTSGFATYNEQFF.

The genes are TRBV7-6 and TRBJ2-2; 11 nucleotides align to TRBD2. Unmatched junction bases numbered 10, after V lost 2 bases and J lost 5 bases. The CDR3 has 18 amino acids. Germline-derived CDR1 and CDR2 are SGHVS and FNYEAQ. In DNA form, the CDR3 reads TGTGCCAGCAGCTTAAGAGGGTTGGCTAGCGGGAGGACCGGGGAGCTGTTTTTT. Residues: CASSLRGLASGRTGELFF.

The rearrangement uses TRBV6-6 and TRBJ2-3; possibly TRBD1 for D (6 bases). V lost 7 bases and J 2 bases, leaving 13 bases between the germline ends. The CDR3 totals 14 residues. CDR1 is MNHNY, CDR2 SVGAGI, per germline (reference sequence). CDR3 region: CASTVQGFTDTQYF. In nucleotides, the CDR3 is TGTGCCAGCACAGTCCAGGGGTTCACAGATACGCAGTATTTT.

The chain combines TRBV27 with TRBJ1-4, with D perhaps matching TRBD1 (5 bases). The CDR3 contains 14 residues. The germline V gene has CDR1 MNHEY and CDR2 SMNVEV (reference sequence). V lost 5 bases and J 4 bases, leaving 11 bases between the germline ends. The CDR3 nucleotides are TGTGCCAGCAGTCCGGGGGGAGGTAATGAAAAACTGTTTTTT. Its protein is CASSPGGGNEKLFF. The complete variable domain, with remaining parts taken from reference TRBV27 and TRBJ1-4, reads EAQVTQNPRYLITVTGKKLTVTCSQNMNHEYMSWYRQDPGLGLRQIYYSMNVEVTDKGDVPEGYKVSRKEKRNFPLILESPSPNQTSLYFCASSPGGGNEKLFFGSGTQLSVL.

A word on this clone: The junction does not match germline at one end; this may be a read error. The chain couples TRBV7-9 to TRBJ1-1, with D uncertain. Germline V gene sequence: CDR1 SEHNR, CDR2 FQNEAQ (reference sequence). The CDR3 covers 12 residues. This CDR3 reads CSSSPRASEAFF. CDR3 coding DNA: TGTTCCAGCAGCCCCCGAGCCTCTGAAGCTTTCTTT.

The CDR3 protein is CASSPLGLYTEAFF. Written as DNA, the CDR3 is TGTGCCAGCAGCCCCCTGGGACTCTACACTGAAGCTTTCTTT. V and J are TRBV7-9 and TRBJ1-1, with D possibly being TRBD1 (5 bases). Trimming removed 5 bases at V and 3 bases at J, with 13 bases between. There are 14 residues in the CDR3. Germline V gene lookup returns CDR1 SEHNR and CDR2 FQNEAQ (reference sequence).

The chain employs TRBV28 and TRBJ2-3; TRBD1 agrees at 8 bases. Germline V lookup: CDR1 MDHEN, CDR2 SYDVKM. J lost 2 bases, V lost 6 bases, and 7 bases had no gene match. This CDR3 contains 15 residues. In DNA form, the CDR3 reads TGTGCCAGCAGCACTGGGACAGGTGACACAGATACGCAGTATTTT. This gives the protein CASSTGTGDTDTQYF.

The J gene is TRBJ2-4, the V gene TRBV19; 7 positions agree with TRBD2. The germline V gene encodes CDR1 LNHDA and CDR2 SQIVND (reference sequence). With 7 bases clipped from V and 0 bases from J, the junction kept 9 bases outside the gene matches. The CDR3 sequence is 16 residues long. The CDR3 loop is CASNQGGQTAKNIQYF. In nucleotides, the CDR3 is TGTGCCAGTAACCAGGGAGGGCAGACAGCCAAAAACATTCAGTACTTC.

J is TRBJ1-1 and V is TRBV30; no reliable D call. Germline loops: CDR1 GTSNPN, CDR2 SVGIG (reference sequence). CDR3 size: 13 residues. Trimming left V 4 bases short and J 2 bases short, with 11 bases between. The CDR3 nucleotides are TGTGCCTGGACCCCCGTAGTTAACACTGAAGCTTTCTTT. As protein: CAWTPVVNTEAFF.

The V gene is TRBV11-3, the J gene TRBJ2-7; 11 bases agree with TRBD1. V was pared by 4 bases and J by 7 bases, with 6 bases of the junction left unmatched. This CDR3 is built from 14 residues. Germline CDR1 reads SGHNT; CDR2 reads YENEEA. Here the CDR3 DNA reads TGTGCCAGCAGCTCGTGGACAGGGGGCAGGGAGCAGTACTTC. Protein product: CASSSWTGGREQYF.

V and J are TRBV29-1 and TRBJ2-1, with D perhaps matching TRBD2 (6 bases). Per the germline V gene, CDR1 is SQVTM and CDR2 is ANQGSEA. V was shortened by 1 base and J by 4 bases, with 14 bases between the two germline ends. CDR3 length: 15 residues. This chain's CDR3 is CSVEGTGARYNEQFF. Here the CDR3 DNA reads TGCAGCGTTGAAGGGACGGGAGCAAGGTACAATGAGCAGTTCTTC.

This chain links TRBV7-9 with TRBJ1-2; 7 bases fit TRBD1. This CDR3 spans 13 amino acids. V shed 7 bases, J shed 4 bases, and the junction held 6 bases outside the gene matches. Germline loops: CDR1 SEHNR, CDR2 FQNEAQ (reference sequence). The CDR3 nucleotides are TGTGCCAGCAACCTAGGACAGGTCTATGGCTACACCTTC. Translated, it gives CASNLGQVYGYTF.

The chain is built from TRBV10-2 and TRBJ1-1; D possibly corresponds to TRBD1 (5 bases). V lost 6 bases to trimming and J lost 4 bases, with 9 bases between them. Germline CDR1 is WSHSY and CDR2 is SAAADI. The CDR3 is 12 residues long. The CDR3 region has the DNA TGCGCCAGCAGACCCCAGGGCACTGAAGCTTTCTTT. Its translation: CASRPQGTEAFF.

The chain carries TRBV7-9 and TRBJ2-3; D might be TRBD2 (5 bases). Trimming took 5 bases from V and 4 from J, leaving 10 bases between them. This CDR3 has 13 amino acids. Germline CDR1 is SEHNR and CDR2 is FQNEAQ (reference sequence). CDR3 residues: CASSPRGADTQYF. The CDR3 nucleotides read TGTGCCAGCAGCCCACGGGGAGCAGATACGCAGTATTTT.

This chain links TRBV14 with TRBJ2-6; D ambiguous. Trimming removed 5 bases from V and 0 bases from J, with 5 bases in between. The CDR3 loop spans 14 amino acids. CDR1 is SGHDN, CDR2 FVKESK, per germline. CDR3 sequence (DNA): TGTGCCAGCAGCGTCCTCTCTGGGGCCAACGTCCTGACTTTC. Translating gives CASSVLSGANVLTF.

This chain joins TRBV15 and TRBJ2-3; the match to TRBD2 covers 9 bases. Per the germline V gene, CDR1 is LNHNV and CDR2 is YYDKDF (reference sequence). With V trimmed by 4 bases and J by 4 bases, 0 bases remained unmatched. This CDR3 is built from 13 residues. The CDR3 loop reads CATSIAGADTQYF. Written as DNA, the CDR3 is TGTGCCACCAGCATAGCGGGAGCAGATACGCAGTATTTT.

This chain links TRBV18 with TRBJ2-7; D may be TRBD2 (5 bases). Deletions cut 0 bases from V and 2 bases from J, with 8 bases between. This CDR3 is built from 14 residues. The germline V gene encodes CDR1 KGHSH and CDR2 LQKENI. The CDR3 sequence is CASSPPGVPYEQYF. CDR3 in DNA: TGTGCCAGCTCACCACCCGGGGTCCCCTACGAGCAGTACTTC.

The gene calls are TRBV6-1 and TRBJ1-2; no definite D call. Germline CDR1 MNHNS, CDR2 SASEGT. The CDR3 totals 13 residues. Trimming pared 1 base from V and 6 bases from J, leaving 9 bases between. CDR3 sequence: CASSEGVSDGYTF. DNA of the CDR3: TGTGCCAGCAGTGAAGGTGTGAGCGATGGCTACACCTTC.

The chain is built from TRBV5-1 and TRBJ2-3; D possibly corresponds to TRBD2 (6 bases). The CDR3 totals 16 residues. The germline V and J ends were trimmed by 0 bases and 1 base, with 12 bases remaining between them. Germline V gives CDR1 SGHRS, CDR2 YFSETQ. The CDR3 DNA sequence: TGCGCCAGCAGCTTGGTAGGGACGGGGGGCACAGATACGCAGTATTTT. It translates to CASSLVGTGGTDTQYF.

This rearrangement joins TRBV7-2 to TRBJ2-7; D possibly corresponds to TRBD2 (5 bases). The CDR3 is 13 residues long. The V gene's germline CDR1 is SGHTA and CDR2 FQGNSA. V was cut by 5 bases and J by 3 bases, with 11 bases left in between. The CDR3 is CASSPSGLYEQYF. CDR3 nucleotides: TGTGCCAGCAGCCCCAGCGGCCTCTACGAGCAGTACTTC.

The rearrangement links TRBV4-1 to TRBJ1-2; D might be TRBD1 (6 bases). Germline loops: CDR1 MGHRA, CDR2 YSYEKL. Deletions cut 0 bases from V and 8 bases from J, with 16 bases between. The CDR3 has 15 residues. The CDR3 reads CASSQEGAYQLGYTF. CDR3 coding DNA: TGCGCCAGCAGCCAAGAGGGGGCGTACCAATTGGGCTACACCTTC.

The rearrangement joins TRBV5-6 to TRBJ1-5; 8 nucleotides line up with TRBD1. The junction had 6 bases not matched to a gene; V was cut back by 1 base and J by 6 bases. This CDR3 spans 15 amino acids. Germline V gives CDR1 SGHDT, CDR2 YYEEEE. Here the CDR3 reads CASSLSGGQGQPQHF. In DNA form, the CDR3 reads TGTGCCAGCAGCTTGTCAGGGGGCCAGGGTCAGCCCCAGCATTTT.

V gene TRBV6-6 combines with J gene TRBJ2-7; 9 nucleotides align to TRBD1. The germline V gene encodes CDR1 MNHNY and CDR2 SVGAGI (reference sequence). With V trimmed by 5 bases and J by 5 bases, 7 bases remained unmatched. This CDR3 region has 14 residues. The CDR3 DNA reads as TGTGCCAGCAGTCCGGGACAGGGCGGCCACGAGCAGTACTTC. Translated: CASSPGQGGHEQYF.

This chain links TRBV5-1 with TRBJ1-1, with D perhaps matching TRBD1 (6 bases). With 4 bases removed from V and 5 bases from J, the gap between germline ends came to 15 bases. Germline V lookup: CDR1 SGHRS, CDR2 YFSETQ. The CDR3 is 14 residues long. DNA for the CDR3: TGCGCCAGCAGCCCTACAACAGGGTATACTGAAGCTTTCTTT. Protein: CASSPTTGYTEAFF.

The rearrangement links TRBV5-4 to TRBJ2-5; TRBD1 aligns across 7 bases. The DNA matches TRBJ2-7 better at its end, which makes the J call doubtful. Germline V gives CDR1 SGHNT, CDR2 YYREEE (reference sequence). There are 12 residues in the CDR3. The CDR3: CASSETGVEQYF. DNA of the CDR3: TGTGCCAGCAGCGAAACAGGGGTCGAGCAGTACTTC.

J is TRBJ2-7 and V is TRBV6-4; possible D gene TRBD1, 5 bases. The CDR3 is made up of 13 amino acids. Germline assignment: CDR1 MRHNA and CDR2 SNTAGT. Trimming pared 2 bases from V and 6 bases from J, leaving 11 bases between. The CDR3 region has the DNA TGTGCCAGCAGTGACACGACAGAAGGCGAGCAGTACTTC. Translating gives CASSDTTEGEQYF.